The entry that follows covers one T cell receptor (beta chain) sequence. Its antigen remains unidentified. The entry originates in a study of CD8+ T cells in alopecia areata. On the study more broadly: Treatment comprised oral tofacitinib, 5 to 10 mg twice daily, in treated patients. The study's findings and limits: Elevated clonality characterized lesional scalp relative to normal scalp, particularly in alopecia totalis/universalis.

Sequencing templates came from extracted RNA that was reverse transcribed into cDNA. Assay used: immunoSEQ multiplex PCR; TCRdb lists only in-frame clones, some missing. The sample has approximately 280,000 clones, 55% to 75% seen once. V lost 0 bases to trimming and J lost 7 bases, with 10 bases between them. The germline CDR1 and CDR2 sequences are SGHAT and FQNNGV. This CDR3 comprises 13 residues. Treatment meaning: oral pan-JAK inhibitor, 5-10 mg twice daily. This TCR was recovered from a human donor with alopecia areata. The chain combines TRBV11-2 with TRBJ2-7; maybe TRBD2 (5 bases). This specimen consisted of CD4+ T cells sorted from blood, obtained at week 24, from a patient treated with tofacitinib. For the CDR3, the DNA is TGTGCCAGCAGCTTAGATCGTAGAGGGGAGCAGTACTTC. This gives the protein CASSLDRRGEQYF.